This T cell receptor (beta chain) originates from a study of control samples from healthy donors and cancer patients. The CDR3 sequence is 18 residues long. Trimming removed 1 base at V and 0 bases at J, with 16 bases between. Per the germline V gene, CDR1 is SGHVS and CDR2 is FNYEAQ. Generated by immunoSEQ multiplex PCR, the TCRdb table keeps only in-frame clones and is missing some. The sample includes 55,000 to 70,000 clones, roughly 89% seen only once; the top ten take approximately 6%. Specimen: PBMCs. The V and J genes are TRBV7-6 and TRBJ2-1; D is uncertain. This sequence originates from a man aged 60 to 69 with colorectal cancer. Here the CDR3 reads CASSLDLRQPSSYNEQFF. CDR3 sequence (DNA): TGTGCCAGCAGCTTAGATCTCCGGCAGCCGAGCTCCTACAATGAGCAGTTCTTC. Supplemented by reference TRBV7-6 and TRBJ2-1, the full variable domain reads GAGVSQSPRYKVTKRGQDVALRCDPISGHVSLYWYRQALGQGPEFLTYFNYEAQQDKSGLPNDRFSAERPEGSISTLTIQRTEQRDSAMYRCASSLDLRQPSSYNEQFFGPGTRLTVL.